One sample yielded the 11 T cell receptor beta chains listed below, sequenced in a study of cytotoxic CD8 clonotypes in ibrutinib-treated CLL. The method was immunoSEQ multiplex PCR; TCRdb's version includes in-frame clones alone and lacks a portion of them. The table records 150,000 or so clones, 80% to 90% of them present only once. The material sequenced was PBMCs, taken after 24 months of ibrutinib treatment. The receptors originated from a human donor with chronic lymphocytic leukemia.

The chain uses TRBV7-2 and TRBJ1-4, with D possibly TRBD1 on 5 matching bases. The V gene's germline CDR1 is SGHTA and CDR2 FQGNSA. There are 14 residues in the CDR3. Trimming removed 4 bases at V and 8 bases at J, with 14 bases between. This chain's CDR3 is CASSWDGAGEKLFF. In nucleotides, the CDR3 is TGTGCCAGCAGCTGGGACGGTGCGGGGGAAAAACTGTTTTTT.

V is TRBV28 and J is TRBJ1-2, with D hard to call. The germline V and J ends were trimmed by 2 bases and 8 bases, with 6 bases remaining between them. There are 11 residues in the CDR3. From germline, CDR1 is MDHEN and CDR2 SYDVKM. The CDR3 protein is CASSLRTGYTF. CDR3 DNA sequence: TGTGCCAGCAGTTTAAGAACAGGCTACACCTTC.

This chain joins TRBV20-1 and TRBJ2-4; D unclear. CDR3 length: 11 amino acids. CDR1 and CDR2 (germline): DFQATT, SNEGSKA (reference sequence). The CDR3 spells CGRRSKGIQYF. DNA of the CDR3: TGCGGTCGTCGGAGTAAGGGCATTCAGTACTTC.

The chain couples TRBV7-9 to TRBJ2-3, with a weak D call TRBD1 (8 bases). CDR3 size: 16 residues. Germline V lookup: CDR1 SEHNR, CDR2 FQNEAQ (reference sequence). Trimming removed 5 bases from V and 3 bases from J, with 18 bases in between. As DNA, the CDR3 is TGTGCCAGCAGCCTGCGGACAGGGAGGGCGACAGATACGCAGTATTTT. As protein: CASSLRTGRATDTQYF.

CDR3 nucleotide sequence: TGTGCCAGCAGCCAGGACACTCGCACTAAGACAGCTGGAGATGGCTACACCTTC. Its protein is CASSQDTRTKTAGDGYTF. The genes are TRBV7-9 and TRBJ1-2; TRBD1 is a possible D gene (5 bases). CDR3 length: 18 amino acids. Germline V gene sequence: CDR1 SEHNR, CDR2 FQNEAQ (reference sequence). V lost 5 bases, J lost 6 bases, and 28 bases lay in between. Combining the CDR3 with reference TRBV7-9 and TRBJ1-2 gives the whole variable domain DTGVSQNPRHKITKRGQNVTFRCDPISEHNRLYWYRQTLGQGPEFLTYFQNEAQLEKSRLLSDRFSAERPKGSFSTLEIQRTEQGDSAMYLCASSQDTRTKTAGDGYTFGSGTRLTVV.

CDR3 amino acids: CSVLAGAGYNEQFF. CDR3 bases: TGCAGCGTTCTAGCGGGGGCGGGATACAATGAGCAGTTCTTC. The genes are TRBV29-1 and TRBJ2-1, with 10 bases lining up with TRBD2. From germline, CDR1 is SQVTM and CDR2 ANQGSEA. V was pared by 5 bases and J by 4 bases, with 5 bases of the junction left unmatched. The CDR3 is made up of 14 amino acids.

This chain's CDR3 is CASSISSGRGTDTQYF. The CDR3 nucleotides are TGTGCCAGCAGCATTTCTAGCGGGAGGGGGACAGATACGCAGTATTTT. The V and J genes are TRBV7-9 and TRBJ2-3; 12 bases line up with TRBD2. The CDR3 loop spans 16 amino acids. The V gene's germline CDR1 is SEHNR and CDR2 FQNEAQ (reference sequence). V lost 5 bases to trimming and J lost 3 bases; unmatched junction nucleotides: 6.

This clone was seen once. The chain is built from TRBV9 and TRBJ1-2; tentative D call: TRBD1 (5 bases). Per the germline V gene, CDR1 is SGDLS and CDR2 is YYNGEE. This CDR3 contains 12 residues. Trimming took off 3 bases at V and 9 bases at J, with 12 bases between the two ends. CDR3 sequence: CASSGDFSSYTF. The CDR3 DNA reads as TGTGCCAGCAGCGGGGACTTTTCAAGCTACACCTTC.

This clone has only a few counts. V gene TRBV2 combines with J gene TRBJ1-4; D possibly corresponds to TRBD1 (5 bases). Germline lookup yields CDR1 SNHLY and CDR2 FYNNEI. Trimming took 6 bases from V and 11 from J, leaving 22 bases between them. CDR3 length equals 15 residues. CDR3 coding DNA: TGTGCCAGCAGGGGGGACGGGATATATGGGAAGAAACTGTTTTTT. This translates into CASRGDGIYGKKLFF.

This sequence joins TRBV5-8 and TRBJ1-1, with D uncertain. CDR1 SGHTS and CDR2 YDEGEE come from the germline V gene. Trimming removed 4 bases at V and 6 bases at J, with 10 bases between. The CDR3 runs to 12 residues. The DNA for the CDR3 is TGTGCCAGCAGCCTGGGGTTCTCTGAAGCTTTCTTT. Protein product: CASSLGFSEAFF. Together with reference TRBV5-8 and TRBJ1-1, the CDR3 gives the full variable domain: EAGVTQSPTHLIKTRGQQATLRCSPISGHTSVYWYQQALGLGLQFLLWYDEGEERNRGNFPPRFSGRQFPNYSSELNVNALELEDSALYLCASSLGFSEAFFGQGTRLTVV.

By its share, this clone is medium-sized (0.01 to 0.1%). The rearrangement joins TRBV7-2 to TRBJ1-5, with D perhaps matching TRBD1 (5 bases). Trimming shortened V by 4 bases and J by 3 bases, and 7 bases separated the two germline ends. Germline-derived CDR1 and CDR2 are SGHTA and FQGNSA. This CDR3 has 13 amino acids. The CDR3 bases are TGTGCCAGCAGCTCAGGGATCAATCAGCCCCAGCATTTT. It translates to CASSSGINQPQHF.